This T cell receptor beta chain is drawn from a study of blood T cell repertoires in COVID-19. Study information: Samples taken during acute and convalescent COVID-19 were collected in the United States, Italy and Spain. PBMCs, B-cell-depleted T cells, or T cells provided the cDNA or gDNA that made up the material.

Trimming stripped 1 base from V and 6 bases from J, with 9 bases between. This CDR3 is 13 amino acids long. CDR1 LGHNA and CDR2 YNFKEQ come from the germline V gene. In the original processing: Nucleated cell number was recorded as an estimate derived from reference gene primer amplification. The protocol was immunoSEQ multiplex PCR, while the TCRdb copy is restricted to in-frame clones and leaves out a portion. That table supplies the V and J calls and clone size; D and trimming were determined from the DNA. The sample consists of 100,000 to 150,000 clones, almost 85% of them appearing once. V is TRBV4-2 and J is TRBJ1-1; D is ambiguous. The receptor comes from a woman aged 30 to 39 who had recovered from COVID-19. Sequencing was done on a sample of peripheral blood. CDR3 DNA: TGTGCCAGCAGCCAAGCGGGGTGGGCTGAAGCTTTCTTT. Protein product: CASSQAGWAEAFF.